This entry features one T cell receptor (beta chain) sequence. The CDR3 has 15 residues. With 5 bases clipped from V and 14 bases from J, the junction kept 13 bases outside the gene matches. In germline, CDR1 is SGHVS, CDR2 FNYEAQ. The sample belongs to a study of blood T cell repertoires in COVID-19. Study as a whole: Spain, Italy and the United States supplied samples that represented acute and convalescent COVID-19.

TCRdb's copy holds only in-frame clones and misses some; the assay was immunoSEQ multiplex PCR. The table has about 170,000 clones, about four fifths seen once. The J gene is TRBJ2-1, the V gene TRBV7-6, with 12 bases identical to TRBD2. Source material: peripheral blood. This TCR was sampled from a woman aged 80 or over with acute or convalescent COVID-19. CDR3 region: CASSPRTSGKVAEFF. CDR3 coding DNA: TGTGCCAGCAGCCCACGGACTAGCGGGAAAGTTGCTGAGTTCTTC.